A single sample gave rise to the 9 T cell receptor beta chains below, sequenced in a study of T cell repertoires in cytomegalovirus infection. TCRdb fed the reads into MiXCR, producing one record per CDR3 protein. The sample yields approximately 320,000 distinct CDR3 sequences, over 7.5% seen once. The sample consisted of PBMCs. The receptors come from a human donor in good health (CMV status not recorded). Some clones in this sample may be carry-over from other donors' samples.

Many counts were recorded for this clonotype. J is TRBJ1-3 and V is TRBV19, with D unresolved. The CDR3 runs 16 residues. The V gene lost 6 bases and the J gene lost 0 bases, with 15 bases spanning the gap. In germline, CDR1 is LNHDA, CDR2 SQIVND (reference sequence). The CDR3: CASSPGWASSGNTIYF. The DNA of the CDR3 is TGTGCCAGTAGCCCCGGATGGGCAAGCTCTGGAAACACCATATATTTT.

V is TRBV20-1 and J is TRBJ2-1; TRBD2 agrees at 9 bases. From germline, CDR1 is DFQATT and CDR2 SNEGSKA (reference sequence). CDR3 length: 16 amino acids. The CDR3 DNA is TGCAGACCAATCTCCCCCCTAGCGGGATTAAGTAATGAGCAGTTCTTC. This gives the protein CRPISPLAGLSNEQFF.

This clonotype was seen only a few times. The chain's CDR3 is CASSFFEGVGYEQYF. In nucleotides, the CDR3 is TGTGCCAGCAGCTTTTTTGAGGGGGTGGGCTACGAGCAGTACTTC. This sequence joins TRBV7-6 and TRBJ2-7; possibly TRBD1 for D (6 bases). The germline V gene has CDR1 SGHVS and CDR2 FNYEAQ. With 3 bases removed from V and 3 bases from J, the gap between germline ends came to 15 bases. The CDR3 consists of 15 residues.

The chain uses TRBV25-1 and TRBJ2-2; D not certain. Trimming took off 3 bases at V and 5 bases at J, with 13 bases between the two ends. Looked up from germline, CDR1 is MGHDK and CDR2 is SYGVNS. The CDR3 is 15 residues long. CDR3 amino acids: CASSDSSAATGELFF. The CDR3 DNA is TGTGCCAGCAGTGACTCCTCAGCAGCTACCGGGGAGCTGTTTTTT.

CDR3 in amino acids: CASSTYSGGGAEQFF. CDR3 DNA: TGTGCCAGCAGTACCTATAGCGGGGGGGGGGCTGAGCAGTTCTTC. This chain uses TRBV12-3 or TRBV12-4 with TRBJ2-1; 11 bases agree with TRBD2. The ends lost 5 bases at V and 9 bases at J; junction bases unmatched: 9. This CDR3 region has 15 residues.

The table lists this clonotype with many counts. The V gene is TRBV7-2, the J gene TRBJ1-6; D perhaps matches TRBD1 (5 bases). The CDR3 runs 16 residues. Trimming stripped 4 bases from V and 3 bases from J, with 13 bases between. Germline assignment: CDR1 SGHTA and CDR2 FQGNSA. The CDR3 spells CASSSQGSGYNSPLHF. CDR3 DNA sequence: TGTGCCAGCAGCTCCCAGGGTAGCGGCTATAATTCACCCCTCCACTTT.

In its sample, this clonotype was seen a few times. The CDR3 reads CASEGRSDTEAFF. CDR3 bases: TGTGCTAGTGAGGGCCGGTCGGACACTGAAGCTTTCTTT. V gene TRBV12-5 combines with J gene TRBJ1-1; no definite D call. Germline CDR1 LGHNT, CDR2 FRNRAP. The CDR3 spans 13 residues. The V and J ends lost 7 bases and 3 bases respectively, with 12 bases between them. Variable domain in full (rest from reference TRBV12-5 and TRBJ1-1): DARVTQTPRHKVTEMGQEVTMRCQPILGHNTVFWYRQTMMQGLELLAYFRNRAPLDDSGMPKDRFSAEMPDATLATLKIQPSEPRDSAVYFCASEGRSDTEAFFGQGTRLTVV.

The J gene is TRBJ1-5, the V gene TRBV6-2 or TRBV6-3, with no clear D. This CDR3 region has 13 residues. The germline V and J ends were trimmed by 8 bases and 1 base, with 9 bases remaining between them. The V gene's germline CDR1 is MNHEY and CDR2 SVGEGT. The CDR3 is CASQDGSNQPQHF. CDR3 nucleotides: TGTGCCAGCCAAGACGGAAGCAATCAGCCCCAGCATTTT.

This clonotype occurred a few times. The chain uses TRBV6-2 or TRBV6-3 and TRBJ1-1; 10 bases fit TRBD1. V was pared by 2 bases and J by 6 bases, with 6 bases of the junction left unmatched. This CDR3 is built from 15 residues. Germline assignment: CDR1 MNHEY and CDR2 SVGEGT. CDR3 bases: TGTGCCAGCAGTTACACGACAGGGGGCTACGCTGAAGCTTTCTTT. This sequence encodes CASSYTTGGYAEAFF.